This T cell receptor (beta chain) came from a study of beta chain features in type 1 diabetes. About this clone: Antigen specificity is unknown.

Study conclusions and caveats: Type 1 diabetes patients had moderately but significantly shorter TCRB CDR3s in all four CD4+ subsets.

Every bit of the isolated RNA underwent reverse transcription, so sequencing read expressed TCRB transcripts. Generated by immunoSEQ multiplex PCR, the TCRdb table keeps only in-frame clones and is missing some. The sample shows 250,000 to 350,000 clones, roughly 13% of them seen only once. CDR1 and CDR2 from the germline V gene are SEHNR and FQNEAQ (reference sequence). The CDR3 runs 16 residues. Trimming took 1 base from V and 0 from J, leaving 10 bases between them. The rearrangement joins TRBV7-9 to TRBJ1-5, with D unclear. Input material: naive CD4+ T cells from blood. The clonotype was recovered from a man aged 30-40 years with type 1 diabetes. The DNA of the CDR3 is TGTGCCAGCAGCTTAGGACTGGGTGTTAGCAATCAGCCCCAGCATTTT. Protein sequence: CASSLGLGVSNQPQHF.